This T cell receptor beta chain was sequenced in a study of beta chain features in type 1 diabetes. Study-wide points: VDJ junctions in type 1 diabetes patients carried more deletions and fewer insertions. Across patients, naive, central memory and Treg TCRB repertoires exhibited apparently greater similarity than was observed across healthy donors.

Expressed TCRB transcripts were sequenced after all isolated RNA was converted to cDNA. Here immunoSEQ multiplex PCR was the method, and the copy in TCRdb shows in-frame clones only, minus some. The top ten hold approximately 2% of the sample, which has about 150,000 clones, around 10% seen once. Germline assignment: CDR1 SGHVS and CDR2 FQNEAQ. This CDR3 is 16 amino acids long. Trimming stripped 1 base from V and 1 base from J, with 12 bases between. Per donor, one heparinised blood draw averaged about 116 mL. Via CD45RO/CCR7/CD25/CD127/CD95/CD27, cells of the CD4+ naive, central memory, regulatory and stem cell-like memory subsets were sorted. On this clone: Its antigen is undetermined.

The clonotype comes from a man between 18 and 35 years old in good health. The sequenced material came from central memory CD4+ T cells from blood. The J gene is TRBJ2-3, the V gene TRBV7-8; TRBD1 or TRBD2 may be the D gene (5 bases each). CDR3 sequence: CASSLGLRGGTDTQYF. The DNA of the CDR3 is TGTGCCAGCAGCTTAGGTCTCCGAGGGGGCACAGATACGCAGTATTTT.